This T cell receptor beta chain originates from a study of cytomegalovirus exposure and HLA in healthy donors. For the study at large: Approximately 85 million unique TCRs from HLA-typed donors were held in an early release of data.

On this clone itself: The antigen remains undetermined.

Use of 60 Vbeta and 13 Jbeta primers characterized the PCR. Sequencing was performed with immunoSEQ multiplex PCR; in TCRdb, only in-frame clones are kept and a portion is missing. In the table there are around 170,000 clones, 70% to 80% of which are singletons. The study's findings and limits: Cytomegalovirus status was reportedly diagnosed by the classifier with high specificity and sensitivity. After further analysis at a later stage, 17,000 or so TCR beta sequences were associated with HLA alleles at 0.05 false discovery rate.

The origin of this receptor is a man aged 55 to 70 in good health and CMV-seronegative. Sequenced input: PBMCs.

The CDR3 bases are TGCGCCAGCAGCCAAGCCTTCCGAAGCGGGAGGTCCCATGAGCAGTTCTTC. Its translation: CASSQAFRSGRSHEQFF. The chain joins TRBV4-3 to TRBJ2-1; 9 bases are a match to TRBD2. Per germline, CDR1 LGHNA and CDR2 YSLEER. After removal of 1 base from V and 8 bases from J, the junction contained 12 bases not matched to a gene. The CDR3 contains 17 residues.